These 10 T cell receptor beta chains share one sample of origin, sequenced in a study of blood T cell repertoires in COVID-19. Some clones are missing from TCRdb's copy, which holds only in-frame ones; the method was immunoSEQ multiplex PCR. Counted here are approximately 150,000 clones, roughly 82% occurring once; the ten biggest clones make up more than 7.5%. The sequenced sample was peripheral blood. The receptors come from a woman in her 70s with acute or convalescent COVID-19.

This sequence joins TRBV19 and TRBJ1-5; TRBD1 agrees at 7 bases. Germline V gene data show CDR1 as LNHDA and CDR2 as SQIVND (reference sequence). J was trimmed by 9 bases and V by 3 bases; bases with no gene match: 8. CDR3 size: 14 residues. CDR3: CASSMGTDLLPQHF. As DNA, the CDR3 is TGTGCCAGTAGTATGGGGACAGACCTTCTGCCCCAGCATTTT.

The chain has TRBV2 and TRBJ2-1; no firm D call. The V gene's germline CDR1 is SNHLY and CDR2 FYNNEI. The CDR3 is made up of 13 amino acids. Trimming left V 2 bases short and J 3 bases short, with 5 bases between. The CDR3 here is CASSETGYNEQFF. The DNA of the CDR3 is TGTGCCAGCAGTGAAACCGGCTACAATGAGCAGTTCTTC.

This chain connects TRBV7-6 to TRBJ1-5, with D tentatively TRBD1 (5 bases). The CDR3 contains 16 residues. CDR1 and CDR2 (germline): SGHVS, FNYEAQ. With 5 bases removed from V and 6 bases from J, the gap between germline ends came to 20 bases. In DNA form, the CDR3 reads TGTGCCAGCAGCGAGGGGTGGGACTGGGAGCGTCAGCCCCAGCATTTT. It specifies CASSEGWDWERQPQHF.

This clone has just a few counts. CDR3: CASNGHGGEKLFF. CDR3 bases: TGTGCCAGCAACGGACACGGGGGTGAAAAACTGTTTTTT. The J gene is TRBJ1-4, the V gene TRBV2, with a possible D match to TRBD1 (5 bases). The CDR3 totals 13 residues. CDR1 SNHLY and CDR2 FYNNEI come from the germline V gene. Trimming cost V 7 bases and J 7 bases, with 13 bases left between them.

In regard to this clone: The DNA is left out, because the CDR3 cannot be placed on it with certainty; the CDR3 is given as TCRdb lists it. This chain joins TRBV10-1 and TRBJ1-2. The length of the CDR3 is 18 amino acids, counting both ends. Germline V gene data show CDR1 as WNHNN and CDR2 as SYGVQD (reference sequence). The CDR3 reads CASILGGTTPFFRYGYTF.

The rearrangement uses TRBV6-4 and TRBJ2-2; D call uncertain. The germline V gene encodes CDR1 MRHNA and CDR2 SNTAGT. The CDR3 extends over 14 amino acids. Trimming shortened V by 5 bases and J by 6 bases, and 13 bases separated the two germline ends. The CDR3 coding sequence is TGTGCCAGCAGTCGAGTGTCTGGTGCCGGGGAGCTGTTTTTT. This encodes CASSRVSGAGELFF.

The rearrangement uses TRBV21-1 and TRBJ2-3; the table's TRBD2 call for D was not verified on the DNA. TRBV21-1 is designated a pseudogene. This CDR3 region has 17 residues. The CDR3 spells CASSNGGKGRVTDTQYF. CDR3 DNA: TGTGCCAGCAGCAATGGGGGGAAAGGGCGTGTCACAGATACGCAGTATTTT.

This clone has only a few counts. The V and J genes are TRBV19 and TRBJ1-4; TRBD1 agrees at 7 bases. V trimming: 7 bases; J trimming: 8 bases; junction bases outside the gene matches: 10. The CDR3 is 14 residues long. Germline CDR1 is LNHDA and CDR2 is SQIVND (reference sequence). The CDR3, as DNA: TGTGCCAGTACTCGGTTGACAGGGCACGAAAAACTGTTTTTT. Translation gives CASTRLTGHEKLFF.

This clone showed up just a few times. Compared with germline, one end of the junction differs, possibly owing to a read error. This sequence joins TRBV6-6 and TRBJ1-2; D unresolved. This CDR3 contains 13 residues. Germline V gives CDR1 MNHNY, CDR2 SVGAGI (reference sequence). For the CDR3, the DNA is TGTGCCAGCAGTTACTCGATGGTCTACCCTACAGCCTTC. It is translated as CASSYSMVYPTAF.

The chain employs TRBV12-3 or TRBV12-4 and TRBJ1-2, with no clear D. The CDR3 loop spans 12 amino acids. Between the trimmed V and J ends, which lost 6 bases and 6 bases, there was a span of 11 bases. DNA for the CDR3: TGTGCCAGCAGCCGAGGGAGGCATGGCTACACCTTC. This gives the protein CASSRGRHGYTF.